These 18 T cell receptor beta chains originate from one sample sequenced in a study of radiation and T cells in renal cell carcinoma. The table came from immunoSEQ multiplex PCR; TCRdb's copy has only in-frame clones and leaves some out. The sample includes approximately 49,000 clones, more than 80% of them seen just once. Time point noted: blood 2 weeks post-SBRT. The treatment was: 15 Gy SBRT to primary tumor, nephrectomy 4 weeks later. Sequencing was performed on blood, taken from a patient whose treatment included radiotherapy and nephrectomy. The origin of the receptors is a woman in her sixties or seventies with renal cell carcinoma.

V and J are TRBV19 and TRBJ2-7, with 8 bases that match TRBD1. The CDR3 is 15 amino acids. Per the germline V gene, CDR1 is LNHDA and CDR2 is SQIVND (reference sequence). J was trimmed by 3 bases and V by 3 bases; bases with no gene match: 7. CDR3 nucleotide sequence: TGTGCCAGTAGTATCCCCGGGACAGGCCGCTACGAGCAGTACTTC. This sequence encodes CASSIPGTGRYEQYF.

The chain joins TRBV19 to TRBJ2-1; 11 nucleotides align to TRBD2. J lost 1 base, V lost 7 bases, and 12 bases had no gene match. Germline CDR1 and CDR2: LNHDA and SQIVND (reference sequence). The length of the CDR3 is 18 residues. The CDR3 coding sequence is TGTGCCAGTATCCAAGATAGCGGGAGGGCTCCATCCTACAATGAGCAGTTCTTC. Translated: CASIQDSGRAPSYNEQFF. Full variable domain (rest looked up from reference TRBV19 and TRBJ2-1): DGGITQSPKYLFRKEGQNVTLSCEQNLNHDAMYWYRQDPGQGLRLIYYSQIVNDFQKGDIAEGYSVSREKKESFPLTVTSAQKNPTAFYLCASIQDSGRAPSYNEQFFGPGTRLTVL.

J is TRBJ2-7 and V is TRBV6-1, with D unclear. The V end was cut by 6 bases, the J end by 7 bases, with 13 bases between. The CDR3 runs 12 residues. CDR1 and CDR2 from the germline V gene are MNHNS and SASEGT. This chain's CDR3 is CASRMTPREQYF. The CDR3 DNA is TGTGCCAGCAGGATGACCCCCAGGGAGCAGTACTTC.

This clone came up a few times. The genes are TRBV2 and TRBJ1-5, with D uncertain. The CDR3 length is 13 residues. V was shortened by 6 bases and J by 0 bases, with 6 bases between the two germline ends. Germline V gene lookup returns CDR1 SNHLY and CDR2 FYNNEI. CDR3 residues: CASRSDSNQPQHF. The CDR3 DNA reads as TGTGCCAGCAGGTCCGATAGCAATCAGCCCCAGCATTTT.

The chain has TRBV5-1 and TRBJ1-5; D perhaps matches TRBD1 (6 bases). This CDR3 is 14 amino acids long. V shed 0 bases and J shed 5 bases, with 9 bases lying between them. Germline-derived CDR1 and CDR2 are SGHRS and YFSETQ. The CDR3 protein is CASSLGQADQPQHF. The CDR3 bases are TGCGCCAGCAGCTTGGGACAGGCTGATCAGCCCCAGCATTTT.

The chain couples TRBV5-1 to TRBJ1-2, with 7 bases aligning to TRBD1. The CDR3 is 11 amino acids. The trim removed 4 bases at V and 14 bases at J, leaving 8 bases unmatched. Germline loops: CDR1 SGHRS, CDR2 YFSETQ. The DNA of the CDR3 is TGCGCCAGCAGCGGCCAGGGGGATTTAACCTTC. Translation gives CASSGQGDLTF.

The chain recombines TRBV5-6 with TRBJ2-6, with unresolved D. The germline V gene encodes CDR1 SGHDT and CDR2 YYEEEE. The CDR3 extends over 16 amino acids. The V gene lost 2 bases and the J gene lost 0 bases, with 9 bases spanning the gap. CDR3 nucleotide sequence: TGTGCCAGCAGCTTAGTCGTCCACTCTGGGGCCAACGTCCTGACTTTC. Translation: CASSLVVHSGANVLTF.

This clone was recorded a few times. The J gene is TRBJ1-5, the V gene TRBV28; no clear D gene. The V end lost 3 bases, the J end lost 3 bases, and 9 bases lay between the germline ends. The CDR3 consists of 14 residues. Germline V lookup: CDR1 MDHEN, CDR2 SYDVKM. In DNA form, the CDR3 reads TGTGCCAGCAGTTTGTGGGGAAACAATCAGCCCCAGCATTTT. Amino acid sequence: CASSLWGNNQPQHF.

This clone was observed a handful of times. The J gene is TRBJ1-5, the V gene TRBV5-1, with a weak D call TRBD1 (5 bases). V lost 3 bases, J lost 2 bases, and 24 bases lay in between. CDR1 is SGHRS and CDR2 is YFSETQ in the germline V gene. The length of the CDR3 is 19 residues. The CDR3 region has the DNA TGCGCCAGCAGCTCGGAACTAAACCTTGGGAGGGGTGGCAATCAGCCCCAGCATTTT. It encodes CASSSELNLGRGGNQPQHF.

In DNA, the CDR3 is TGCGCCAGCAGCTCCCCTGGGGGGGCCGGGGAGCTGTTTTTT. Its translation is CASSSPGGAGELFF. This chain connects TRBV5-1 to TRBJ2-2; 7 nucleotides agree with TRBD2. This CDR3 has 14 amino acids. J lost 6 bases, V lost 3 bases, and 5 bases had no gene match. Germline-derived CDR1 and CDR2 are SGHRS and YFSETQ. Based on the CDR3 plus reference TRBV5-1 and TRBJ2-2, the full variable domain is KAGVTQTPRYLIKTRGQQVTLSCSPISGHRSVSWYQQTPGQGLQFLFEYFSETQRNKGNFPGRFSGRQFSNSRSEMNVSTLELGDSALYLCASSSPGGAGELFFGEGSRLTVL.

The chain couples TRBV7-2 to TRBJ1-2, with TRBD1 matching 7 bases. CDR1 SGHTA and CDR2 FQGNSA come from the germline V gene. V shed 5 bases and J 4 bases; nucleotides not matched to a gene: 10. CDR3 length: 15 amino acids. The CDR3 spells CASSRGTETTYGYTF. The CDR3 DNA reads TGTGCCAGCAGCCGAGGGACAGAGACTACCTATGGCTACACCTTC.

The chain links TRBV5-6 to TRBJ2-7; 12 bases match TRBD2. The length of the CDR3 is 16 residues. The V gene end was trimmed by 0 bases and the J gene end by 7 bases; junction bases not matched to a gene: 8. The germline V gene has CDR1 SGHDT and CDR2 YYEEEE. The CDR3 reads CASSLGLAGGPREQYF. CDR3 sequence (DNA): TGTGCCAGCAGCTTGGGTCTAGCGGGAGGGCCTAGGGAGCAGTACTTC. Based on the CDR3 plus reference TRBV5-6 and TRBJ2-7, the full variable domain is DAGVTQSPTHLIKTRGQQVTLRCSPKSGHDTVSWYQQALGQGPQFIFQYYEEEERQRGNFPDRFSGHQFPNYSSELNVNALLLGDSALYLCASSLGLAGGPREQYFGPGTRLTVT.

This clone was seen a single time. This chain joins TRBV19 and TRBJ2-2; TRBD2 might be the D (6 bases). With 3 bases removed from V and 3 bases from J, the gap between germline ends came to 14 bases. Germline loops: CDR1 LNHDA, CDR2 SQIVND (reference sequence). The CDR3 contains 16 residues. CDR3 residues: CASSIRSSGDTGELFF. The CDR3 nucleotides are TGTGCCAGTAGTATTCGATCCTCGGGGGACACCGGGGAGCTGTTTTTT.

The V call is TRBV5-1, the J call TRBJ2-5; TRBD1 matches 8 bases. Germline-derived CDR1 and CDR2 are SGHRS and YFSETQ. The CDR3 covers 14 residues. The trim removed 4 bases at V and 0 bases at J, leaving 2 bases unmatched. CDR3 nucleotide sequence: TGCGCCAGCAGCCCGGGACAGGACCAAGAGACCCAGTACTTC. This sequence encodes CASSPGQDQETQYF.

The chain recombines TRBV19 with TRBJ1-1, with unresolved D. The V gene lost 3 bases and the J gene lost 1 base, with 12 bases spanning the gap. Germline CDR1 LNHDA, CDR2 SQIVND (reference sequence). This CDR3 has 15 amino acids. As DNA, the CDR3 is TGTGCCAGTAGTATGGGAGCCAGAGAGAACACTGAAGCTTTCTTT. It codes for CASSMGARENTEAFF.

The chain recombines TRBV9 with TRBJ2-5; possibly TRBD2 for D (6 bases). The V end lost 3 bases, the J end lost 3 bases, and 6 bases lay between the germline ends. Germline V gene data show CDR1 as SGDLS and CDR2 as YYNGEE. CDR3 length equals 12 residues. The chain's CDR3 is CASSGLEETQYF. In DNA, the CDR3 is TGTGCCAGCAGCGGACTAGAAGAGACCCAGTACTTC.

The CDR3 region is CASSPRGLRGNTGELFF. CDR3 DNA sequence: TGTGCCAGCAGCCCCCGTGGCCTGCGAGGAAACACCGGGGAGCTGTTTTTT. The chain combines TRBV9 with TRBJ2-2; D is undetermined. Trimming removed 4 bases at V and 2 bases at J, with 18 bases between. This CDR3 is 17 amino acids long. Per the germline V gene, CDR1 is SGDLS and CDR2 is YYNGEE.

This chain links TRBV6-1 with TRBJ1-1; 7 nucleotides match TRBD1. Trimming took 4 bases from V and 2 from J; bases not matched to a gene: 7. The CDR3 consists of 15 residues. Germline V lookup: CDR1 MNHNS, CDR2 SASEGT. This CDR3 reads CASSVRDRGNTEAFF. In DNA form, the CDR3 reads TGTGCCAGCAGTGTTAGGGACAGAGGAAACACTGAAGCTTTCTTT.